This passage covers 10 T cell receptor beta chains from one sample sequenced in a study of cytomegalovirus exposure and HLA in healthy donors (dated by TCRdb to about 2017). Library generation was performed with the immunoSEQ multiplex PCR assay. For the multiplex PCR, a mixture combining 60 forward primers for TCR Vbeta segments and 13 reverse primers for TCR Jbeta segments was used. TCRdb holds this immuneACCESS table with in-frame rearrangements only. Some clones are missing; in checked studies, unresolved V genes explain under half, and the rest has no known cause. This sample comprises about 180,000 clones, about 85% of them detected only once. About 1.3% of the sample is in the top ten clones. Specimen: PBMCs. All receptors derive from a girl aged 10 to 17 in good health and CMV-seropositive.

The chain is built from TRBV4-1 and TRBJ2-7; maybe TRBD2 (5 bases). The CDR3 consists of 16 residues. The germline V and J ends were trimmed by 4 bases and 1 base, with 17 bases remaining between them. Germline CDR1 is MGHRA and CDR2 is YSYEKL. The CDR3, as DNA: TGCGCCAGCAGCCTCGGGCCGGGCCCGGGGTCCTACGAGCAGTACTTC. Amino acids: CASSLGPGPGSYEQYF.

The V gene is TRBV6-5, the J gene TRBJ2-1; D might be TRBD1 (6 bases). This CDR3 has 12 residues. Germline CDR1 MNHEY, CDR2 SVGAGI. V was cut by 2 bases and J by 9 bases, with 8 bases left in between. CDR3 bases: TGTGCCAGCAGTTACAACAGGGCTGAGCAGTTCTTC. Translated, it gives CASSYNRAEQFF.

This sequence joins TRBV6-1 and TRBJ1-4; 7 bases map to TRBD1. Germline V gene lookup returns CDR1 MNHNS and CDR2 SASEGT. V lost 1 base to trimming and J lost 4 bases; unmatched junction nucleotides: 9. The CDR3 sequence is 17 residues long. CDR3 sequence (DNA): TGTGCCAGCAGTGAAGTCACAGGGGCGGTCGGTAATGAAAAACTGTTTTTT. This codes for CASSEVTGAVGNEKLFF.

The chain combines TRBV9 with TRBJ2-1; no firm D call. The CDR3 has 13 residues. Deletions cut 0 bases from V and 10 bases from J, with 11 bases between. In germline, CDR1 is SGDLS, CDR2 YYNGEE. The CDR3 reads CASSVVARGEQFF. The DNA for the CDR3 is TGTGCCAGCAGCGTAGTCGCGAGAGGAGAGCAGTTCTTC.

J is TRBJ1-4 and V is TRBV27, with D uncertain. V lost 1 base to trimming and J lost 7 bases, with 10 bases between them. The CDR3 sequence is 14 residues long. Per the germline V gene, CDR1 is MNHEY and CDR2 is SMNVEV (reference sequence). The CDR3 spells CASSLWGDGEKLFF. The CDR3 nucleotides are TGTGCCAGCAGTTTATGGGGAGATGGTGAAAAACTGTTTTTT.

The rearrangement uses TRBV5-1 and TRBJ2-3, with 7 bases aligning to TRBD2. The V gene end was trimmed by 7 bases and the J gene end by 9 bases; junction bases not matched to a gene: 20. The CDR3 runs 16 residues. The germline CDR1 and CDR2 sequences are SGHRS and YFSETQ. The CDR3 loop reads CASRPPGTTPGATQYF. The CDR3 coding sequence is TGCGCCAGCCGACCACCTGGGACTACTCCCGGGGCGACGCAGTATTTT. The entire variable domain, with the rest obtained from reference TRBV5-1 and TRBJ2-3, is as follows: KAGVTQTPRYLIKTRGQQVTLSCSPISGHRSVSWYQQTPGQGLQFLFEYFSETQRNKGNFPGRFSGRQFSNSRSEMNVSTLELGDSALYLCASRPPGTTPGATQYFGPGTRLTVL.

The V call is TRBV2, the J call TRBJ2-2; 16 bases map to TRBD2. There are 17 residues in the CDR3. Per the germline V gene, CDR1 is SNHLY and CDR2 is FYNNEI. With V trimmed by 5 bases and J by 4 bases, 4 bases remained unmatched. In nucleotides, the CDR3 is TGTGCCAGCAGTAAAGGGACTAGCGGGAGGGCCACCGGGGAGCTGTTTTTT. It encodes CASSKGTSGRATGELFF.

This clone was counted a few times. This chain joins TRBV25-1 and TRBJ2-1; TRBD2 matches 7 bases. This CDR3 contains 15 residues. J gave up 0 bases and V 4 bases, and 3 bases lay outside the gene matches. In germline, CDR1 is MGHDK, CDR2 SYGVNS. CDR3 sequence: CASSGGLRSYNEQFF. Written as DNA, the CDR3 is TGTGCCAGCAGTGGGGGACTACGCTCCTACAATGAGCAGTTCTTC.

The chain links TRBV29-1 to TRBJ1-1, with 7 bases fitting TRBD1. Germline CDR1 and CDR2: SQVTM and ANQGSEA. This CDR3 is 12 amino acids long. The V and J ends lost 8 bases and 3 bases, in that order; junction bases with no gene match: 6. The CDR3 reads CSPGGEDTEAFF. The CDR3 DNA sequence: TGCAGCCCAGGGGGTGAGGACACTGAAGCTTTCTTT.

The sample holds a few counts of this clone. This chain joins TRBV19 and TRBJ2-7; TRBD1 might be the D (5 bases). V was cut by 4 bases and J by 5 bases, with 12 bases left in between. Germline loops: CDR1 LNHDA, CDR2 SQIVND (reference sequence). The CDR3 sequence is 13 residues long. CDR3 nucleotides: TGTGCCAGTAGTAGCCGATCAGGGAACGAGCAGTACTTC. This gives the protein CASSSRSGNEQYF.